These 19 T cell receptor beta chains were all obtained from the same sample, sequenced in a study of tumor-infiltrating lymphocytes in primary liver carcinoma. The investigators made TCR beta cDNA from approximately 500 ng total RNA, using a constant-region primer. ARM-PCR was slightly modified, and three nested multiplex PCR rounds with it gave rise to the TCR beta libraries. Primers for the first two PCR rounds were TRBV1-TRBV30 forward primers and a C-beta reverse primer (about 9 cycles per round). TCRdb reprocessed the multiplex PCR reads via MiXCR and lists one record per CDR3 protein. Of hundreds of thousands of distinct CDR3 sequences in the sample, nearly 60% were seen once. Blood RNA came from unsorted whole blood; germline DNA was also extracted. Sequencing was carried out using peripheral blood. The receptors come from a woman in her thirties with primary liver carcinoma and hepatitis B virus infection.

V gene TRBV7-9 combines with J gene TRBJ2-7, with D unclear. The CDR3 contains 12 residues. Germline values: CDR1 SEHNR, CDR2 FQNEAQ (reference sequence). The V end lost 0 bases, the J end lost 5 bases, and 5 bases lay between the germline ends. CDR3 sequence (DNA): TGTGCCAGCAGCTTAGCCAACCACGAGCAGTACTTC. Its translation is CASSLANHEQYF.

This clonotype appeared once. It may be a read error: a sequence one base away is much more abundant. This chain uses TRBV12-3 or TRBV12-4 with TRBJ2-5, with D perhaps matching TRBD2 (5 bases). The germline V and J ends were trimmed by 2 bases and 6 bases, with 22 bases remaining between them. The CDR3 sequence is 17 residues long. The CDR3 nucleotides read TGTGCCAGCAGTTTAAGGACTTGGCAAGCAAAGCAAAAGACCCAGTACTTC. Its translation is CASSLRTWQAKQKTQYF.

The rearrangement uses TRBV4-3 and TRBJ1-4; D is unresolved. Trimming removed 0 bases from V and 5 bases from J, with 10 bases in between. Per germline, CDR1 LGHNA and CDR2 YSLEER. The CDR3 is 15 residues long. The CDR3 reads CASSQEVGSNEKLFF. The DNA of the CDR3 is TGCGCCAGCAGCCAAGAAGTTGGATCCAATGAAAAACTGTTTTTT.

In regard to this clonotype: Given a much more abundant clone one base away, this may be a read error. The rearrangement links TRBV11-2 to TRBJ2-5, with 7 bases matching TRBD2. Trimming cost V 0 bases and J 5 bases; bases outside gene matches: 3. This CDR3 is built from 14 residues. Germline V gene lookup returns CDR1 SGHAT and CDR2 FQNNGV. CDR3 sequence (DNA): TGTGCCAGCAGCTTAGATCTCGGGGGGGAGACCCAGTACTTC. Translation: CASSLDLGGETQYF. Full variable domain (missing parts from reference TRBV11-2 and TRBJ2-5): EAGVAQSPRYKIIEKRQSVAFWCNPISGHATLYWYQQILGQGPKLLIQFQNNGVVDDSQLPKDRFSAERLKGVDSTLKIQPAKLEDSAVYLCASSLDLGGETQYFGPGTRLLVL.

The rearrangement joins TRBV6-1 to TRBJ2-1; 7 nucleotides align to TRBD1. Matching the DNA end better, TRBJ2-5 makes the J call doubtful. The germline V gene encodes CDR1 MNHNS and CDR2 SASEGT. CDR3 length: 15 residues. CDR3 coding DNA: TGTGCCAGCAGCCTGACAGGGAGCTACCAAGAGACCCAGTACTTC. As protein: CASSLTGSYQETQYF.

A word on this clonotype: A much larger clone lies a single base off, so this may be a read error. The CDR3 DNA is TGTACCAGCAGTTTTGGGGCAGAGCAGTTCTTC. This sequence encodes CTSSFGAEQFF. The chain has TRBV12-3 or TRBV12-4 and TRBJ2-1, with a tentative D call TRBD1 (5 bases). CDR3 length: 11 amino acids.

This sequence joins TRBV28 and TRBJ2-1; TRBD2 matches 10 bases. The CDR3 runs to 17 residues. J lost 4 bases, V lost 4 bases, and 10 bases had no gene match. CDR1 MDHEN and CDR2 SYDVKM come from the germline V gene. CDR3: CASSSIVLAGVYNEQFF. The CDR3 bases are TGTGCCAGCAGTTCAATCGTTCTAGCGGGGGTTTACAATGAGCAGTTCTTC.

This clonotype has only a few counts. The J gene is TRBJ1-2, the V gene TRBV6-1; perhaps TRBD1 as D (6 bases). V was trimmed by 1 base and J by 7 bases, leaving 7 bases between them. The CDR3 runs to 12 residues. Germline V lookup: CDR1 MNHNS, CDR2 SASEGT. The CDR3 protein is CASSEEGGGYTF. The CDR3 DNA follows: TGTGCCAGCAGTGAAGAGGGGGGTGGCTACACCTTC.

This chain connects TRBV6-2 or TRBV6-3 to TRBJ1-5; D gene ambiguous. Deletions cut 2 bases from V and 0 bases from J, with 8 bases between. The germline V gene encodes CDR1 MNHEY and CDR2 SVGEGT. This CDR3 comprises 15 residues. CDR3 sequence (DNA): TGTGCCAGCAGTTACGGGCAGCATAGCAATCAGCCCCAGCATTTT. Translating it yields CASSYGQHSNQPQHF.

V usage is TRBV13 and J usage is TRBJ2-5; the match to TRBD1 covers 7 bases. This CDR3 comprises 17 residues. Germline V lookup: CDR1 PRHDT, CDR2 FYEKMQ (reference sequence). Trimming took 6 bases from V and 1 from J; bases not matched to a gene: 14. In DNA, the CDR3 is TGTGCCAGCAGTTTGGGAAAGTTCAGGGGGAGCCAAGAGACCCAGTACTTC. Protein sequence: CASSLGKFRGSQETQYF.

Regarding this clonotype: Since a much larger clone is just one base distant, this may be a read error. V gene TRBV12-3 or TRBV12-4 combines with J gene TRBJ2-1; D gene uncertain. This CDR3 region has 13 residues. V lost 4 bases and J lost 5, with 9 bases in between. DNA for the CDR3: TGTGCCAGCAGTTGCGATCGCCACAATGAGCAGTTCTTC. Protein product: CASSCDRHNEQFF.

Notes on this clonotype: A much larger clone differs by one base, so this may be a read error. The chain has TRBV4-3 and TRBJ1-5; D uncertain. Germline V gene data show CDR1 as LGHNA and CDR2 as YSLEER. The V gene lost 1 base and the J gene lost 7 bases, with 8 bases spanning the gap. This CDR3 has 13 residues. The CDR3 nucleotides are TGCGCCAGCAGCCAAGCACGGGGACAGCCCCAGCATTTT. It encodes CASSQARGQPQHF.

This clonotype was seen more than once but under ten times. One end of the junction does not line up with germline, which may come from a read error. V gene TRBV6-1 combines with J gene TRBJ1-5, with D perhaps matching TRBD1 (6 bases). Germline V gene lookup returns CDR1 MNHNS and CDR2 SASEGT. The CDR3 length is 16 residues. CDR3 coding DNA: TGTGCCAACAGTGGGACCGTTAGGACAGCTAATCAGCCCCAGCATTTT. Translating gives CANSGTVRTANQPQHF.

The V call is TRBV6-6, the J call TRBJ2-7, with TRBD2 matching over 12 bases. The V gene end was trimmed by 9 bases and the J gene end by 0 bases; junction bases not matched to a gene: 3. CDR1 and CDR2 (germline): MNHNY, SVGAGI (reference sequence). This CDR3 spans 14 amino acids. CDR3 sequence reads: CASRLAGDSYEQYF. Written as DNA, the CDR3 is TGTGCCAGTAGACTAGCGGGGGACTCCTACGAGCAGTACTTC.

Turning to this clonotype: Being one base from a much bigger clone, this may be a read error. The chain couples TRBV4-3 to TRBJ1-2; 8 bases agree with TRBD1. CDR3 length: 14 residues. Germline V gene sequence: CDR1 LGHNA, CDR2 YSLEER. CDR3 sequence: CAGSQLQGGYGYTF. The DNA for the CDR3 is TGCGCCGGCAGCCAATTACAGGGGGGCTATGGCTACACCTTC.

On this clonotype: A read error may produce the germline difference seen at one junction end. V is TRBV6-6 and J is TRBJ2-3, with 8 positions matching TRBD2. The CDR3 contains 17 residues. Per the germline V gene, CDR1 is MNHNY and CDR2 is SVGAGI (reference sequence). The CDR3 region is CVSGYPRREGPRDTQYF. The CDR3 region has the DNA TGTGTCAGCGGTTACCCCCGACGGGAGGGCCCCCGAGATACGCAGTATTTT.

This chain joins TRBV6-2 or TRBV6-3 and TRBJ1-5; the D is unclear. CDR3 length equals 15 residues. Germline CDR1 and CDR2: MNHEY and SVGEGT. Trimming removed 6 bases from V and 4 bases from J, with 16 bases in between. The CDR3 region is CASSPVGIGNQPQHF. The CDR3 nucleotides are TGTGCCAGCAGCCCTGTCGGGATAGGGAATCAGCCCCAGCATTTT.

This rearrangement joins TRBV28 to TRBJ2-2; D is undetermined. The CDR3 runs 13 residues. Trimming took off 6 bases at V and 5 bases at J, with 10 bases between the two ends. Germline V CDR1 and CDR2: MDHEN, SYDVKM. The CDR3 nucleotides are TGTGCCAGCAGGAAACGTGAGACCGGGGAGCTGTTTTTT. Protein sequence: CASRKRETGELFF.

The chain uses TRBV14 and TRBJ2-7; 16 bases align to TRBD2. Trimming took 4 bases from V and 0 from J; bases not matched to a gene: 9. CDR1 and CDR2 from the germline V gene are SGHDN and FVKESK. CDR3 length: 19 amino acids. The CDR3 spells CASSPWTGLAGGSSYEQYF. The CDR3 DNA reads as TGTGCCAGCAGCCCATGGACGGGACTAGCGGGAGGGAGCTCCTACGAGCAGTACTTC.